This T cell receptor beta chain was sequenced during a study of OX40 agonist ivuxolimab in advanced cancers. This table comes from immunoSEQ multiplex PCR, and its TCRdb copy is limited to in-frame clones, with some not included. The sample includes more than 70,000 clones, approximately 82% of them seen just once. Trimming took 4 bases from V and 7 from J; bases not matched to a gene: 3. The CDR3 runs 12 residues. In germline, CDR1 is MNHNS, CDR2 SASEGT. The specimen was CD4+ or CD8+ T cells sorted from blood, collected in a trial of the OX40 agonist ivuxolimab. The source of this sequence is an adult with an advanced solid tumor such as melanoma, head and neck, liver or kidney cancer. The chain uses TRBV6-1 and TRBJ1-1; 7 bases match TRBD1. CDR3 amino acids: CASSATGLEAFF. DNA for the CDR3: TGTGCCAGCAGTGCGACAGGGCTTGAAGCTTTCTTT.